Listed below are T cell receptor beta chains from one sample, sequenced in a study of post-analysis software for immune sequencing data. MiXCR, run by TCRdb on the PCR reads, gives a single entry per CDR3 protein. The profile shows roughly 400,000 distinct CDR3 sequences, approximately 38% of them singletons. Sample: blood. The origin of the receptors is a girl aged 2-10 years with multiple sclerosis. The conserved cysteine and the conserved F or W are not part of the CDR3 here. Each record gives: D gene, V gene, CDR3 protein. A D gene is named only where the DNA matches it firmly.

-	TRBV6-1	ASTFNTGELF
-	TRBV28	ASSKGDYRRNEQF
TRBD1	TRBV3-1	ASSQQGVGTGDTQY
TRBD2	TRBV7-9	ASSWKRLALGETQY
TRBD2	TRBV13	ASRPRTSDPCEQY
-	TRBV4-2	ASSRLRQVLYNEQF
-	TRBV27	ASSFRDASYEQY
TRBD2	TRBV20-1	SASRLAGGPNTGELF
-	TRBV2	ASREGGGNTEAF
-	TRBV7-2	ASSVTSTDYGYT
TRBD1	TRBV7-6	ASSSGTGRYEQF
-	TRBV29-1	SVERGLYDGYT
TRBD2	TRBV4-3	ASSPKITGGAYNEQF
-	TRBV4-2	ASSQDGGRRINEQF
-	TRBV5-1	ASSLRPQETQY
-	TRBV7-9	ASSLVSGRGDGELF
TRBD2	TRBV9	ASSATRTSENNEQF
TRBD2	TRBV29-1	SAKVAGGPPGHEQY
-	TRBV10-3	AISESRGHEQY
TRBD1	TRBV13	ASSRDRPQETQY
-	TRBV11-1	ASSFDQGVRETQY
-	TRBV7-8	ASSLARGRRGMNTEAF
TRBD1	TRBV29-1	SVIGTGEQPQH
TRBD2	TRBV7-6	ASSSMTSFTDTQY
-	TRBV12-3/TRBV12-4	ASSFQGPDTEAF
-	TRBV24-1	ATSDLGGRGTDTQY
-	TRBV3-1	ASSQDGGIGFRSPLH
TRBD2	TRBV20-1	SARELAGHFSQQF
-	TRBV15	ATSRDSEGDQPQH
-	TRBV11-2	ASSLRERGPLLQADEQF
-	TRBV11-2	ASSLGAAQY
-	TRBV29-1	SVVVQALYTEAF
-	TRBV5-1	ASSTGSGRPGAF
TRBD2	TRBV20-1	SATTSGSYEQY
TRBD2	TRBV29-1	SVGLAGNGETQY
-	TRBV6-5	ASSWGY
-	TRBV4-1	ASSQGRTGIGIQY
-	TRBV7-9	ASSLVAKEQF
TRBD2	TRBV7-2	ASSLDYGGSYNEQF
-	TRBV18	ASSPSLADTQY